A single sample gave rise to the 22 T cell receptor beta chains below, sequenced in a study of Ad26.COV2.S vaccination and SARS-CoV-2 variants. The treatment denotes: some 20 received Ad26.COV2.S at low or high dose, single or two shots; 5 received placebo; per-sample allocation not given. Repertoires come from day 63 after the first vaccine or placebo injection. Repertoires were generated with immunoSEQ multiplex PCR, while TCRdb's copy carries only in-frame clones and drops some. The top ten clones hold about 1.5% of a sample with about 460,000 clones, about 89% of them seen once. Here the sequenced sample was peripheral blood, taken in a trial of Ad26.COV2.S vaccine versus placebo. The receptor source for this set is a person between 18 and 59 years old who received the Ad26.COV2.S COVID-19 vaccine or a placebo.

V gene TRBV27 combines with J gene TRBJ1-5; 8 bases agree with TRBD1. In germline, CDR1 is MNHEY, CDR2 SMNVEV (reference sequence). The CDR3 is 15 amino acids. V shed 5 bases and J 5 bases; nucleotides not matched to a gene: 8. The CDR3 coding sequence is TGTGCCAGCAGTCCCCTACGCAGGGGGCATCAGCCCCAGCATTTT. This codes for CASSPLRRGHQPQHF.

The chain employs TRBV7-9 and TRBJ1-2, with TRBD1 as a possible D gene (5 bases). Germline lookup yields CDR1 SEHNR and CDR2 FQNEAQ (reference sequence). The V end was cut by 1 base, the J end by 4 bases, with 13 bases between. The CDR3 extends over 15 amino acids. CDR3 amino acids: CASSLEVGVRYGYTF. The CDR3 nucleotides are TGTGCCAGCAGCTTAGAGGTGGGGGTTCGCTATGGCTACACCTTC.

The chain joins TRBV12-3 or TRBV12-4 to TRBJ2-2; perhaps TRBD1 as D (5 bases). With 6 bases removed from V and 7 bases from J, the gap between germline ends came to 9 bases. This CDR3 comprises 12 residues. This CDR3 is CASRRGGGELFF. The CDR3 nucleotides read TGTGCCAGCAGAAGGGGCGGCGGGGAGCTGTTTTTT.

The chain uses TRBV30 and TRBJ2-1; 12 nucleotides line up with TRBD2. The germline gives CDR1 GTSNPN, CDR2 SVGIG (reference sequence). Germline trimming cut 5 bases from V and 6 bases from J; bases unmatched to any gene: 5. This CDR3 region has 14 residues. The DNA for the CDR3 is TGTGCCTGGGACGGGACTAGCGGGTTCAATGAGCAGTTCTTC. Its translation is CAWDGTSGFNEQFF.

V is TRBV28 and J is TRBJ2-7; 9 positions agree with TRBD2. The CDR3 has 13 residues. The germline V gene has CDR1 MDHEN and CDR2 SYDVKM. V lost 8 bases to trimming and J lost 2 bases; unmatched junction nucleotides: 4. Here the CDR3 reads CASGAGGAYEQYF. The CDR3 DNA follows: TGTGCCAGCGGTGCGGGAGGGGCCTACGAGCAGTACTTC.

The genes are TRBV2 and TRBJ1-2; 7 bases fit TRBD1. The CDR3 totals 13 residues. Germline CDR1 is SNHLY and CDR2 is FYNNEI. With 6 bases clipped from V and 6 bases from J, the junction kept 7 bases outside the gene matches. The CDR3 region is CASRTTGSNGYTF. The CDR3 DNA sequence: TGTGCCAGCAGGACGACAGGGTCGAATGGCTACACCTTC.

The rearrangement links TRBV9 to TRBJ2-5; TRBD2 aligns across 7 bases. The germline gives CDR1 SGDLS, CDR2 YYNGEE. Trimming removed 3 bases from V and 5 bases from J; junction bases left unmatched: 4. The CDR3 contains 13 residues. This CDR3 is CASSGGRAETQYF. DNA of the CDR3: TGTGCCAGCAGCGGGGGGAGGGCCGAGACCCAGTACTTC.

The rearrangement joins TRBV29-1 to TRBJ2-7, with TRBD2 matching 8 bases. Germline assignment: CDR1 SQVTM and CDR2 ANQGSEA. The V gene end was trimmed by 2 bases and the J gene end by 2 bases; junction bases not matched to a gene: 2. CDR3 size: 13 residues. The CDR3 DNA follows: TGCAGCGTTGAAAGTAGCGGGGCCTACGAGCAGTACTTC. This codes for CSVESSGAYEQYF.

CDR3 region: CASSLWTGGGYTF. Here the CDR3 DNA reads TGTGCCAGCAGTTTATGGACAGGGGGCGGCTACACCTTC. The chain recombines TRBV28 with TRBJ1-2; TRBD1 matches at 10 bases. This CDR3 comprises 13 residues. Trimming took 0 bases from V and 8 from J; bases not matched to a gene: 0. CDR1 and CDR2 (germline): MDHEN, SYDVKM.

The CDR3 DNA is TGTGCCAGTAGCAAGCAGGGGGTGGGTGAGCAGTTCTTC. Residues: CASSKQGVGEQFF. The rearrangement links TRBV19 to TRBJ2-1; 7 bases match TRBD1. Trimming took 6 bases from V and 9 from J; bases not matched to a gene: 8. This CDR3 is 13 amino acids long. Per the germline V gene, CDR1 is LNHDA and CDR2 is SQIVND (reference sequence).

The rearrangement links TRBV19 to TRBJ1-6; TRBD1 agrees at 8 bases. The V and J ends lost 8 bases and 9 bases, in that order; junction bases with no gene match: 15. The CDR3 spans 16 residues. Germline CDR1 is LNHDA and CDR2 is SQIVND (reference sequence). The CDR3 coding sequence is TGTGCCAGTCGCTTGGGTGACAGGGGCGCGGGTTCACCCCTCCACTTT. Protein product: CASRLGDRGAGSPLHF.

This chain links TRBV18 with TRBJ2-3; no clear D. CDR1 and CDR2 (germline): KGHSH, LQKENI. This CDR3 has 14 amino acids. The V gene lost 3 bases and the J gene lost 3 bases, with 10 bases spanning the gap. CDR3 sequence: CASSPGLGTDTQYF. The CDR3 nucleotides read TGTGCCAGCTCACCTGGTTTAGGGACAGATACGCAGTATTTT. Based on the CDR3 plus reference TRBV18 and TRBJ2-3, the full variable domain is NAGVMQNPRHLVRRRGQEARLRCSPMKGHSHVYWYRQLPEEGLKFMVYLQKENIIDESGMPKERFSAEFPKEGPSILRIQQVVRGDSAAYFCASSPGLGTDTQYFGPGTRLTVL.

V and J are TRBV30 and TRBJ1-4; D unclear. The CDR3 is 13 amino acids. Germline values: CDR1 GTSNPN, CDR2 SVGIG (reference sequence). V was cut by 0 bases and J by 4 bases, with 6 bases left in between. CDR3 DNA sequence: TGTGCCTGGAGTGTACAGATTAATGAAAAACTGTTTTTT. This codes for CAWSVQINEKLFF.

The chain recombines TRBV30 with TRBJ1-5; D perhaps matches TRBD1 (5 bases). Germline V CDR1 and CDR2: GTSNPN, SVGIG (reference sequence). This CDR3 has 13 residues. The V end lost 4 bases, the J end lost 3 bases, and 10 bases lay between the germline ends. CDR3 loop: CAWTAGNNQPQHF. The CDR3 DNA reads as TGTGCCTGGACTGCAGGGAACAATCAGCCCCAGCATTTT.

J is TRBJ1-1 and V is TRBV27; the D gene is possibly TRBD1 (5 bases). The CDR3 covers 14 residues. CDR1 is MNHEY and CDR2 is SMNVEV in the germline V gene (reference sequence). The ends were cut back, 8 bases at V and 4 bases at J, with 17 bases in the middle. CDR3 nucleotide sequence: TGTGCCAGCGGCCCGGGGGGGGGAGTCACTGAAGCTTTCTTT. Translation gives CASGPGGGVTEAFF.

The chain recombines TRBV5-8 with TRBJ1-5; no definite D call. This CDR3 has 13 amino acids. V was shortened by 4 bases and J by 5 bases, with 10 bases between the two germline ends. Germline CDR1 and CDR2: SGHTS and YDEGEE. CDR3 loop: CASSDGRDQPQHF. The CDR3 DNA reads as TGTGCCAGCAGCGATGGTAGGGATCAGCCCCAGCATTTT.

The count of this clone is one. V gene TRBV24-1 combines with J gene TRBJ1-2; no definite D call. The CDR3 runs 14 residues. Germline CDR1 and CDR2: KGHDR and SFDVKD. The V gene lost 0 bases and the J gene lost 4 bases, with 8 bases spanning the gap. The CDR3 nucleotides are TGTGCCACCAGTGATTTGGGGCAGACCTATGGCTACACCTTC. Encoded protein: CATSDLGQTYGYTF.

The V and J genes are TRBV3-1 (or the pseudogene TRBV3-2) and TRBJ1-1, with TRBD1 as a possible D gene (5 bases). Germline CDR1 reads LGHDT; CDR2 reads YNNKEL (reference sequence). Trimming removed 5 bases at V and 3 bases at J, with 13 bases between. The CDR3 extends over 14 amino acids. Here the CDR3 reads CASSISTGHTEAFF. CDR3 nucleotides: TGTGCCAGCAGCATTAGCACAGGACACACTGAAGCTTTCTTT.

The rearrangement joins TRBV7-2 to TRBJ1-1, with a possible D match to TRBD1 (5 bases). CDR1 and CDR2 (germline): SGHTA, FQGNSA. CDR3 size: 15 residues. V lost 2 bases and J 1 base, leaving 11 bases between the germline ends. CDR3 DNA: TGTGCCAGCAGCTTATATTCAGGGAAGAACACTGAAGCTTTCTTT. The encoded protein is CASSLYSGKNTEAFF. Filled out from reference TRBV7-2 and TRBJ1-1, the complete variable domain reads GAGVSQSPSNKVTEKGKDVELRCDPISGHTALYWYRQSLGQGLEFLIYFQGNSAPDKSGLPSDRFSAERTGGSVSTLTIQRTQQEDSAVYLCASSLYSGKNTEAFFGQGTRLTVV.

The J gene is TRBJ1-6, the V gene TRBV5-1, with TRBD1 identical over 7 bases. V shed 5 bases and J 6 bases; nucleotides not matched to a gene: 8. CDR3 length equals 15 residues. Germline V lookup: CDR1 SGHRS, CDR2 YFSETQ. As DNA, the CDR3 is TGCGCCAGCAGTTCCACAGGGGCCGGTAATTCACCCCTCCACTTT. Its translation: CASSSTGAGNSPLHF.

The V and J genes are TRBV5-1 and TRBJ1-1; 8 bases are a match to TRBD1. The CDR3 length is 14 residues. V lost 4 bases and J lost 0; bases outside the gene matches: 2. Germline CDR1 reads SGHRS; CDR2 reads YFSETQ. The DNA of the CDR3 is TGCGCCAGCAGCCCACAGGGGGTGAACACTGAAGCTTTCTTT. The encoded protein is CASSPQGVNTEAFF.

Only one count was recorded for this clone. The chain carries TRBV25-1 and TRBJ1-5; D is unclear. This CDR3 has 14 residues. Germline loops: CDR1 MGHDK, CDR2 SYGVNS. Trimming removed 3 bases at V and 2 bases at J, with 8 bases between. CDR3 DNA: TGTGCCAGCAGTGATTCTGATGGCAATCAGCCCCAGCATTTT. This codes for CASSDSDGNQPQHF.